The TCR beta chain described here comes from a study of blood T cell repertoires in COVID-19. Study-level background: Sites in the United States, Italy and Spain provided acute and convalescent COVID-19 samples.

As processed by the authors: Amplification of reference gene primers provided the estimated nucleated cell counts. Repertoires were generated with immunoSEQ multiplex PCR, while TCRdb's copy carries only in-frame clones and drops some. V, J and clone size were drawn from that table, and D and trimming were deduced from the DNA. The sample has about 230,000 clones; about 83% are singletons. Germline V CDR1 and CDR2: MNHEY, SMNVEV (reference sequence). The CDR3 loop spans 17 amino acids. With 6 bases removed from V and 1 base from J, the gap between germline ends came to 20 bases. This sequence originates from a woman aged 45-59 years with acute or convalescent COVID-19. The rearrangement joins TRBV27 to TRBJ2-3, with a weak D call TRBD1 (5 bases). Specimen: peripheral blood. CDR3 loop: CASSRTSRGAGTDTQYF. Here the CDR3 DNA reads TGTGCCAGCAGCCGAACTTCTAGGGGCGCTGGCACAGATACGCAGTATTTT.